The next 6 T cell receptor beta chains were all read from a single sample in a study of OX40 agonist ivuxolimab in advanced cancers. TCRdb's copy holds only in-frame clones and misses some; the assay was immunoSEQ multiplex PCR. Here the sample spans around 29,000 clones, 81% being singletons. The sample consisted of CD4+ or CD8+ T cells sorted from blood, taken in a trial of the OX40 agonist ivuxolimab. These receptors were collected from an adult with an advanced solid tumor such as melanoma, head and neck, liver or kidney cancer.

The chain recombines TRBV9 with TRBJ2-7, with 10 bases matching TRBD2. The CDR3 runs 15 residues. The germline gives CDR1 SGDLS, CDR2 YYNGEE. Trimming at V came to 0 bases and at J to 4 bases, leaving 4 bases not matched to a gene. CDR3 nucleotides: TGTGCCAGCAGCGTAGGGACTAGCGGACTATACGAGCAGTACTTC. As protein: CASSVGTSGLYEQYF.

CDR3 loop: CASSPDRVDSPLHF. The CDR3 DNA sequence: TGCGCCAGCAGCCCCGACAGGGTAGATTCACCCCTCCACTTT. The J gene is TRBJ1-6, the V gene TRBV5-1; 7 bases align to TRBD1. Germline V gene lookup returns CDR1 SGHRS and CDR2 YFSETQ. This CDR3 is 14 amino acids long. With 4 bases clipped from V and 8 bases from J, the junction kept 6 bases outside the gene matches.

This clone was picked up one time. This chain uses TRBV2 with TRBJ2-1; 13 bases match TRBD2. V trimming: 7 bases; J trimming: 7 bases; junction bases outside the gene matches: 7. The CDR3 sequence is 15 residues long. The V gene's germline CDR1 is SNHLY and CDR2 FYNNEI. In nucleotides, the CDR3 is TGTGCCAGCACTATGACTAGCGGGAGGAGAAATGAGCAGTTCTTC. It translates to CASTMTSGRRNEQFF.

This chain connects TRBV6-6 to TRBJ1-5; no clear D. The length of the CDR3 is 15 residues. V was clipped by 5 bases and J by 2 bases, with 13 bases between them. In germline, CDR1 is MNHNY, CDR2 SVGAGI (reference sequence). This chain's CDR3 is CASSLDLSGNQPQHF. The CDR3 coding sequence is TGTGCCAGCAGTCTTGACCTTTCTGGCAATCAGCCCCAGCATTTT.

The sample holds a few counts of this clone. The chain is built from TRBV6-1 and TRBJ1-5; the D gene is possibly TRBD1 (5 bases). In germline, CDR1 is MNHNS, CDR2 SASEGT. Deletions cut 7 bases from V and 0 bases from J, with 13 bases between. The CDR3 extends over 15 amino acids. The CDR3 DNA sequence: TGTGCCAGCATTGGACGAGGGACTAGCAATCAGCCCCAGCATTTT. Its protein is CASIGRGTSNQPQHF.

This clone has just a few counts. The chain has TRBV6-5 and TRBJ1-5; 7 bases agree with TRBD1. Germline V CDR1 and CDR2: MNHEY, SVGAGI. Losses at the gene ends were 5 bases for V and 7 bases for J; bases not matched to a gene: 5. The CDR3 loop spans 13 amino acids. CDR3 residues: CASSTGEVQPQHF. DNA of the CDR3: TGTGCCAGCAGTACAGGGGAAGTACAGCCCCAGCATTTT.